This passage covers 12 T cell receptor beta chains from one sample sequenced in a study of beta chain features in type 1 diabetes. The study reverse transcribed the entire isolated RNA, so it sequenced expressed TCRB transcripts. Profiled with immunoSEQ multiplex PCR; TCRdb holds only in-frame clones, not every one. The data contain 350,000 or so clones, around 19% of them singletons. Material: naive CD4+ T cells from blood. These receptors all stem from a young woman in good health.

The chain has TRBV11-1 and TRBJ2-6; D is unresolved. Deletions cut 5 bases from V and 0 bases from J, with 5 bases between. CDR1 is SGHAT, CDR2 FQDESV, per germline (reference sequence). The length of the CDR3 is 14 residues. The CDR3 loop reads CASSASSGANVLTF. The CDR3 nucleotides read TGTGCCAGCAGCGCGAGCTCTGGGGCCAACGTCCTGACTTTC.

This clone was detected only a few times. V usage is TRBV30 and J usage is TRBJ1-4; a weak D match, TRBD1 (5 bases). CDR3 length equals 12 residues. From germline, CDR1 is GTSNPN and CDR2 SVGIG (reference sequence). V gave up 6 bases and J gave up 8 bases, with 13 bases separating them. The CDR3 region has the DNA TGTGCCTGCGGGGGGGTTGGGGAAAAACTGTTTTTT. It is translated as CACGGVGEKLFF. The full variable domain, rest sourced from reference TRBV30 and TRBJ1-4, is SQTIHQWPATLVQPVGSPLSLECTVEGTSNPNLYWYRQAAGRGLQLLFYSVGIGQISSEVPQNLSASRPQDRQFILSSKKLLLSDSGFYLCACGGVGEKLFFGSGTQLSVL.

This clone was seen a handful of times. The chain is built from TRBV9 and TRBJ2-5; 8 bases are shared with TRBD2. Germline V CDR1 and CDR2: SGDLS, YYNGEE. Trimming removed 4 bases from V and 3 bases from J; junction bases left unmatched: 8. This CDR3 has 15 amino acids. The CDR3 DNA sequence: TGTGCCAGCAGCCCAGACCTGACTAGCGAAGAGACCCAGTACTTC. The encoded protein is CASSPDLTSEETQYF. The full variable domain, completed using reference TRBV9 and TRBJ2-5, is DSGVTQTPKHLITATGQRVTLRCSPRSGDLSVYWYQQSLDQGLQFLIQYYNGEERAKGNILERFSAQQFPDLHSELNLSSLELGDSALYFCASSPDLTSEETQYFGPGTRLLVL.

In this sample, this clone turned up a few times. The chain couples TRBV4-1 to TRBJ2-7; D is perhaps TRBD1 (6 bases). The germline gives CDR1 MGHRA, CDR2 YSYEKL. The ends were cut back, 4 bases at V and 6 bases at J, with 16 bases in the middle. CDR3 length: 14 amino acids. CDR3 in amino acids: CASSPYREGLEQYF. CDR3 DNA: TGCGCCAGCAGCCCTTACAGGGAAGGGCTCGAGCAGTACTTC.

This clone was seen a handful of times. The V and J genes are TRBV12-2 and TRBJ2-1; the table's D call, TRBD1, has no DNA check behind it. TRBV12-2 is deemed a pseudogene. CDR3 length equals 14 residues. The DNA for the CDR3 is TGTGCAAGTCGCCATCCGCCCAGGTCCGATGAGCAGTTCTTC. Protein sequence: CASRHPPRSDEQFF.

Comments on this clone: Other DNA sequences in this sample translate to the same CDR3. V usage is TRBV6-5 and J usage is TRBJ2-7, with D uncertain. Germline lookup yields CDR1 MNHEY and CDR2 SVGAGI. V was cut by 5 bases and J by 4 bases, with 6 bases left in between. The length of the CDR3 is 11 residues. CDR3 amino acids: CASSPRYEQYF. The DNA for the CDR3 is TGTGCCAGCAGTCCCCGGTACGAGCAGTACTTC.

J is TRBJ2-7 and V is TRBV5-1, with a tentative D call TRBD1 (5 bases). V shed 2 bases and J shed 5 bases, with 14 bases lying between them. This CDR3 is 14 amino acids long. Per the germline V gene, CDR1 is SGHRS and CDR2 is YFSETQ. CDR3 sequence reads: CASSFAAQQDEQYF. CDR3 nucleotide sequence: TGCGCCAGCAGCTTCGCGGCGCAACAGGACGAGCAGTACTTC. Full variable domain (missing parts from reference TRBV5-1 and TRBJ2-7): KAGVTQTPRYLIKTRGQQVTLSCSPISGHRSVSWYQQTPGQGLQFLFEYFSETQRNKGNFPGRFSGRQFSNSRSEMNVSTLELGDSALYLCASSFAAQQDEQYFGPGTRLTVT.

The chain carries TRBV27 and TRBJ2-7; 10 nucleotides agree with TRBD2. Trimming cost V 4 bases and J 6 bases; bases outside gene matches: 9. The CDR3 has 15 residues. The germline V gene has CDR1 MNHEY and CDR2 SMNVEV (reference sequence). DNA for the CDR3: TGTGCCAGCAGTTCGTGGGCTAGCGGGAGTTTCGAGCAGTACTTC. Encoded protein: CASSSWASGSFEQYF.

This clone was seen more than once but under ten times. This chain connects TRBV9 to TRBJ2-5; 7 bases map to TRBD1. This CDR3 comprises 13 residues. The V segment lost 6 bases and the J segment 5 bases; nucleotides outside the gene matches: 7. CDR1 is SGDLS and CDR2 is YYNGEE in the germline V gene. The CDR3 nucleotides read TGTGCCAGCAACCCCACAGGGGTCGAGACCCAGTACTTC. Its translation is CASNPTGVETQYF.

The V gene is TRBV5-1, the J gene TRBJ2-6; D remains unclear. The germline V and J ends were trimmed by 0 bases and 0 bases, with 13 bases remaining between them. CDR1 SGHRS and CDR2 YFSETQ come from the germline V gene. CDR3 size: 18 residues. In DNA, the CDR3 is TGCGCCAGCAGCTTGGAGACCACAGTGCTCTCTGGGGCCAACGTCCTGACTTTC. This codes for CASSLETTVLSGANVLTF.

The rearrangement joins TRBV18 to TRBJ2-1; D unresolved. CDR3 length: 14 amino acids. V lost 5 bases and J 3 bases, leaving 11 bases between the germline ends. Germline CDR1 reads KGHSH; CDR2 reads LQKENI. CDR3 nucleotide sequence: TGTGCCAGCTCATCCACCGGTGGCTACAATGAGCAGTTCTTC. Amino acids: CASSSTGGYNEQFF.

The chain carries TRBV11-2 and TRBJ2-4; D is unresolved. V was shortened by 2 bases and J by 7 bases, with 9 bases between the two germline ends. CDR3 length: 13 amino acids. Per germline, CDR1 SGHAT and CDR2 FQNNGV. Here the CDR3 DNA reads TGTGCCAGCAGCTTAAGCGACGGCAACATTCAGTACTTC. Translation: CASSLSDGNIQYF.